This T cell receptor beta chain appears in the sequencing data of a study of cytotoxic CD8 clonotypes in ibrutinib-treated CLL (dated by TCRdb to the early 2020s). Notes on the research overall: In this cohort, around 15 patients were treatment-naive and about a dozen were relapsed/refractory, while about 18 had unmutated IGHV. The response samples were drawn at a median of 12 months into treatment, with a range of about 6 to 40 months. Partial responses were observed in 24 patients and complete responses in 2; after a median follow-up of roughly 62 months, remission was maintained in roughly 15 patients and progression was observed in approximately 12. Of the approximately 87 people in the trial, roughly 27 had longitudinal samples available. Every remission and progressive disease sample was obtained while ibrutinib was still being received by the patients. On average, each sample yielded about 260,000 productive templates and around 98,000 productive rearrangements. Cryopreserved peripheral blood mononuclear cells were collected at three points: before therapy, at response, and at either sustained remission or disease progression. Points the paper makes about the study in general: At baseline, clonality was higher than in age-matched healthy donors and showed a strong correlation with circulating CD8+ T-cell counts. At ibrutinib response clonality went up, during sustained remission it held steady, and at progression it dropped back toward baseline. Sampling times were not matched between patients in sustained remission and patients whose disease was progressing, and lymph node repertoires were not examined. Public clonotypes were rare and either contracted or stayed stable during treatment, and the rise in clonality at ibrutinib response reflected the expansion of private clonotypes.

Worth noting for this clone: The specificity of this receptor is unknown. There are no base qualities to consult, and no much larger clone falls within one base.

The intended sense of this specimen's time point label: progressive disease on ibrutinib. Roughly 2 micrograms of genomic DNA were extracted from cryopreserved PBMCs for TCR beta library preparation. Longitudinal blood samples from CLL patients on ibrutinib monotherapy underwent high-throughput TCR beta sequencing. The patients took part in an open-label, single-center phase 2 trial of ibrutinib monotherapy. The CDR3 has 14 amino acids, counting the end cysteine and phenylalanine. The sequence is cut down to CDR3 DNA, 42 bases in frame from base 1. V is trimmed back by 7 bases and J by 3 bases, and the junction contains 7 bases that no gene match accounts for. Taken from the germline V gene, the CDR1 and CDR2 loops are MNHNS and SASEGT. A MiSeq instrument was used for deep resolution sequencing, which targeted depths ranging from 1 in 1 million up to 1 in 200,000 T cells, with coverage averaging 10x for each clonotype. The immunoSEQ hsTCRB Kit was used to generate the TCR beta libraries. On the authors' methods: Data were analyzed with ImmunoSEQ Data Assistant and ImmunoSEQ Analyzer, with V, D and J genes assigned per IMGT definitions. Clonality, with values ranging from 0 to 1, was calculated as one minus the normalized Shannon entropy of productive rearrangement frequencies. Public clonotype analysis was restricted to overrepresented clonotypes comprising at least 0.05% of each patient's repertoire. Roughly 12 age-matched healthy donor repertoires from immuneACCESS were used as controls for clonality. Here the immuneACCESS table is served through TCRdb, limited to in-frame sequences with V and J called. Missing clones are a known gap in these copies; in checked studies unresolved V genes cover under half, and the rest lacks a known reason. For V, J and clone size, that table is used; D and trimming come from the DNA. The sample records 57,000 or so clones, roughly 54% of which are singletons. The ten largest clones take up 20% to 30% of the sample.

The material was PBMCs, obtained at disease progression, from a patient treated with ibrutinib. Recombination joined TRBV6-1 with TRBJ2-7; the junction holds 9 bases that match TRBD1. This TCR came from a human donor with chronic lymphocytic leukemia. The nucleotide sequence is TGTGCCAGCACTTGGGACAGGGTGAACTACGAGCAGTACTTC. It translates to CASTWDRVNYEQYF.